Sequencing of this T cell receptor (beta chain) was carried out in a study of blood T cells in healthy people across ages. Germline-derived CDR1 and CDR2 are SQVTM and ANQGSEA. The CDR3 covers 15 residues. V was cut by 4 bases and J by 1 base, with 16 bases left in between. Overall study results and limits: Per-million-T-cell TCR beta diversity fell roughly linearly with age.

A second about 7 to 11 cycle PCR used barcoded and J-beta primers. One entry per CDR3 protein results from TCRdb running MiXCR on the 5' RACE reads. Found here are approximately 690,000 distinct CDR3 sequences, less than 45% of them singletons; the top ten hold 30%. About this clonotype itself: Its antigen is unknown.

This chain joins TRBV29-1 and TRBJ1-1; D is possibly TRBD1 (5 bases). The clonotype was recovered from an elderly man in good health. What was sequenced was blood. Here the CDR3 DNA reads TGCAGCGTTGGACAGCAGTTTGCCTCGAACACTGAAGCTTTCTTT. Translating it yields CSVGQQFASNTEAFF.